Listed below are T cell receptor beta chains from one sample, sequenced in a study of T cells in localized non-small cell lung cancer. Clones were read by immunoSEQ multiplex PCR, and TCRdb kept only the in-frame ones, dropping some. The sample includes tens of thousands of clones, about 90% of them seen just once. Here the sequenced sample was peripheral blood, taken before any cancer treatment. The receptors stem from a female donor at least 60 years old with stage I lung adenocarcinoma. Each CDR3 is given without its conserved first and last residue. Rows give clone size only sometimes, using once, few, many, or a class for an expanded clone.

CDR3 length	V gene	clone size	CDR3 protein
11	TRBV5-1	.	ANWTGTTYEQY
9	TRBV28	.	ASSAEYGYT
10	TRBV19	.	ASSIAGNTIY
13	TRBV30	.	AWRRGPGGDQPQH
12	TRBV5-1	.	AKTGTDNTGELF
11	TRBV5-1	.	ASSLGATLEQY
10	TRBV11-3	.	ASSSLNSPLH
15	TRBV18	.	ASSPPRTGGEENIQY
11	TRBV7-2	.	ASSLEWGGELF
13	TRBV19	.	ASSIMPGYVNEQY
15	TRBV11-2	.	ASSLLDRVGWRTEAF
13	TRBV28	few	ASSPWDRANQPQH
12	TRBV2	.	ASSMTRGLNEQF
13	TRBV6-1	.	ASSPSGQGTDTQY
15	TRBV4-1	.	ASSQEGSPDWSYEQY
11	TRBV10-3	.	AISEDRTGELF
10	TRBV28	.	ASRTVTGELF
13	TRBV7-2	.	ASSLGSGGNQPQH
11	TRBV6-7	.	ASSYSTGQEAF
17	TRBV4-2	once	ASSQDEHRVSSYNSPLH
12	TRBV2	once	ASSERAGNQPQH
10	TRBV5-1	.	ASSKDLDEAF
16	TRBV9	.	ASSVGQGANSSNQPQH
12	TRBV18	.	ASSPQVSTDTQY
13	TRBV5-5	.	ASSLGTGWVYGYT
14	TRBV7-2	once	ASSGNPGAVNQPQH
11	TRBV25-1	.	ASSERFDYGYT
11	TRBV30	.	AWAPDRVHGYT
10	TRBV7-9	.	ASSRGPGGAF
10	TRBV5-1	.	ASSRTGGKAF
13	TRBV11-3	.	ASSLGTGDQDEQF
13	TRBV21-1	.	ASNPRSGTGYGYT
14	TRBV2	.	ASSLLGRTTNQPQH
10	TRBV19	.	ASSIDREKLF
15	TRBV11-2	.	ASSSYRERRGYYGYT
11	TRBV2	.	ASSEERGEPLH
10	TRBV29-1	.	SVLDEADTQY
7	TRBV7-4	.	ASNCGYT
13	TRBV7-9	.	ASSLPTGGNEKLF
13	TRBV7-9	.	ASSATGGSADTQY
11	TRBV2	.	ASTSSGGTEAF
14	TRBV6-1	.	ASSEEDRTPYNEQF
13	TRBV6-5	.	ASSYGITTNEKLF
14	TRBV19	.	ASSIGAGAPYNEQF
12	TRBV6-5	.	ASSPVGVDQPQH
11	TRBV7-2	.	ASSLGLRREQY
13	TRBV9	.	ASSPSGERGGSQY
12	TRBV29-1	.	SVVWTRGTDTQY
13	TRBV4-3	few	ASSQVLTGQETQY
12	TRBV18	.	ASSPLDRGETQY
8	TRBV28	.	ASTGELQF
14	TRBV7-3	once	ASSYITGFCNQPQH
14	TRBV5-6	.	ASSLGLRGFSYGYT
13	TRBV10-3	.	AISYSTGVNTEAF
9	TRBV10-3	.	AISAGYEQY